Below, one T cell receptor beta chain is given with its context. The data belong to a study of control samples from healthy donors and cancer patients. TCRdb's copy holds only in-frame clones and misses some; the assay was immunoSEQ multiplex PCR. This sample has about 35,000 clones; roughly 92% occur once, and the top ten carry 1.5% to 2%. Sequencing used PBMCs. This TCR derives from a man aged 35-49 years with colorectal cancer.

The CDR3 protein is CSVASSGGRSNTGELFF. The CDR3 region has the DNA TGCAGCGTTGCGTCTAGCGGGGGCCGGTCGAACACCGGGGAGCTGTTTTTT. The rearrangement joins TRBV29-1 to TRBJ2-2; 10 positions match TRBD2. Germline loops: CDR1 SQVTM, CDR2 ANQGSEA. Unmatched junction bases numbered 8, after V lost 4 bases and J lost 0 bases. This CDR3 has 17 amino acids.